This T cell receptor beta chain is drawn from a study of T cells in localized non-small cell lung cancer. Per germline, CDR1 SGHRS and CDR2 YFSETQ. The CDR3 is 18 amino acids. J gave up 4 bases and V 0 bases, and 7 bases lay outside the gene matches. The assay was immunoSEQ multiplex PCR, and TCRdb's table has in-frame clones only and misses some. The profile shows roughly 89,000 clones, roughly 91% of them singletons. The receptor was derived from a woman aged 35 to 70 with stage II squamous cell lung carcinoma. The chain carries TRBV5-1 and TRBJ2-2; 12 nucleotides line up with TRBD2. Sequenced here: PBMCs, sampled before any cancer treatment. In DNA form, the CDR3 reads TGCGCCAGCAGCTTGGAGGCTAGCGGGAGGGTTCGCACCGGGGAGCTGTTTTTT. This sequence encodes CASSLEASGRVRTGELFF.